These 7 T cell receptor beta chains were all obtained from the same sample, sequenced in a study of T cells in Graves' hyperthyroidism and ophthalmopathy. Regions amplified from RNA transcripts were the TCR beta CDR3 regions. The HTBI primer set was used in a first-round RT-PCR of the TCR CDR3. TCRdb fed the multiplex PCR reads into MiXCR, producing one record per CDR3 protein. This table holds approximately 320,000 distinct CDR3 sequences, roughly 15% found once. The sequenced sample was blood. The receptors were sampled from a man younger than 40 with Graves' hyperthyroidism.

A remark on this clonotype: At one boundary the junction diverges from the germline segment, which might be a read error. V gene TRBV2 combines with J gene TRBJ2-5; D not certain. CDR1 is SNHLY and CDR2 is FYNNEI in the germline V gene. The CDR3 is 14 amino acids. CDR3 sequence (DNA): TGCGCCAGCAGCCAAGCTATGGGTCGAGAGACCCAGTACTTC. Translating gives CASSQAMGRETQYF.

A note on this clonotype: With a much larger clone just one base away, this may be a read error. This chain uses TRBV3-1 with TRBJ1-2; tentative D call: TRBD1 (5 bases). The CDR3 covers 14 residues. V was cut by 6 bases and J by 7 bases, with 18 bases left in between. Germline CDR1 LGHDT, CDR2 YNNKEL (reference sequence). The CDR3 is CASRPPGTLCGYTF. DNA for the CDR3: TGTGCCAGCAGACCACCCGGGACTCTCTGTGGCTACACCTTC.

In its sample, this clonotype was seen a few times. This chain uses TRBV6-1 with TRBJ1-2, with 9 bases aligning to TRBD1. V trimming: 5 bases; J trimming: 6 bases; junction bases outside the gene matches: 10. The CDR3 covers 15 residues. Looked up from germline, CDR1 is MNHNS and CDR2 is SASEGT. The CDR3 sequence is CASSYTRDRANGYTF. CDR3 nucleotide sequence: TGTGCCAGCAGTTACACCCGGGACAGGGCTAATGGCTACACCTTC.

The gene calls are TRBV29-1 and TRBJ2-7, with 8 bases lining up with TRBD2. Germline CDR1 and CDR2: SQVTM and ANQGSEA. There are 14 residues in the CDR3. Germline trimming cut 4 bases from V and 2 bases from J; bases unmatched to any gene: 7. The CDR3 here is CSVVLAGGPYEQYF. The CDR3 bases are TGCAGCGTTGTTTTGGCGGGAGGACCCTACGAGCAGTACTTC.

The CDR3 protein is CASSLAGLLLTKTDTQYF. The CDR3 DNA sequence: TGCGCCAGCAGCTTGGCCGGACTCCTCCTCACCAAAACAGATACGCAGTATTTT. V and J are TRBV5-1 and TRBJ2-3, with D perhaps matching TRBD2 (5 bases). The CDR3 has 18 residues. The germline V gene encodes CDR1 SGHRS and CDR2 YFSETQ. Trimming removed 0 bases from V and 3 bases from J, with 20 bases in between.

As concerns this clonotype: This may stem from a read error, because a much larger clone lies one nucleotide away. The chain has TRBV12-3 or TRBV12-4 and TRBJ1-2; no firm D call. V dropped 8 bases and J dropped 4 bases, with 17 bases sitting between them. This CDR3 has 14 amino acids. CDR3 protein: CASGSPGTGYGYTF. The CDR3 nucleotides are TGTGCCAGCGGTAGCCCTGGTACCGGCTATGGCTACACCTTC.

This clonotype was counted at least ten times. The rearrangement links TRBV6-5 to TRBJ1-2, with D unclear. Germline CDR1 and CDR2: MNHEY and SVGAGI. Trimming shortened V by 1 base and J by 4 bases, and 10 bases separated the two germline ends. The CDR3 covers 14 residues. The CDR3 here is CASSYFDTGYGYTF. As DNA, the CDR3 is TGTGCCAGCAGTTACTTTGACACGGGCTATGGCTACACCTTC.